Below, one TCR beta chain is given with its context. This entry is derived from a study of blood T cell repertoires in COVID-19. The assay was immunoSEQ multiplex PCR, and TCRdb's table has in-frame clones only and misses some. The table records fewer than 300,000 clones, over 80% of them present only once. Germline trimming cut 6 bases from V and 0 bases from J; bases unmatched to any gene: 14. The CDR3 is 18 amino acids. Germline values: CDR1 SGHTA, CDR2 FQGNSA. Seattle patients were enrolled while actively infected and followed longitudinally. Sequenced sample: peripheral blood. The origin of this receptor is a woman in her 50s with COVID-19, enrolled during active disease. This chain links TRBV7-2 with TRBJ2-3; TRBD2 matches 8 bases. DNA of the CDR3: TGTGCCAGCAGAGAAACGCTCTGGACTAGCAGAAGCACAGATACGCAGTATTTT. It specifies CASRETLWTSRSTDTQYF.